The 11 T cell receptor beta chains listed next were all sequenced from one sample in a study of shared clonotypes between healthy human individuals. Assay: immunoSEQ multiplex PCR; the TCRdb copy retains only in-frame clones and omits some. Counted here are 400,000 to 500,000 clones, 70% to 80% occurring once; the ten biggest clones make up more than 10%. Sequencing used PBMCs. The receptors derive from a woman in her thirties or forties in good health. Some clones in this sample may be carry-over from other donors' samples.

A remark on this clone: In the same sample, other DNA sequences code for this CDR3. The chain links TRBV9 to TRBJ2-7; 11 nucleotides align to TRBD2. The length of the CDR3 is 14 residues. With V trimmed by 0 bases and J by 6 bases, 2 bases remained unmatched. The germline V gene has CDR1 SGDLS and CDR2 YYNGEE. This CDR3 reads CASSVGLAGGEQYF. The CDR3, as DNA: TGTGCCAGCAGCGTAGGGCTAGCGGGAGGCGAGCAGTACTTC.

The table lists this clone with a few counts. The CDR3 sequence is CASTPVRTDNEQFF. The CDR3 DNA follows: TGTGCCAGCACCCCGGTGAGGACCGACAATGAGCAGTTCTTC. The V call is TRBV7-8, the J call TRBJ2-1, with D unclear. V was pared by 7 bases and J by 5 bases, with 15 bases between. This CDR3 is 14 amino acids long. Germline-derived CDR1 and CDR2 are SGHVS and FQNEAQ.

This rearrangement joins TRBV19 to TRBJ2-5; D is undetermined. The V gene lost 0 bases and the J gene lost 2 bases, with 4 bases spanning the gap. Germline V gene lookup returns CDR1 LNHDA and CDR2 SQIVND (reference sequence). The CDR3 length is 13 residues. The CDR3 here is CASSIDKQETQYF. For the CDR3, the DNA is TGTGCCAGTAGTATAGACAAGCAAGAGACCCAGTACTTC.

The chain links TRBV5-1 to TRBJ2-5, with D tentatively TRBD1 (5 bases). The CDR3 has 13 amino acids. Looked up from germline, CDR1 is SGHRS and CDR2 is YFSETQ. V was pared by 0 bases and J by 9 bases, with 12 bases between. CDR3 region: CASSLEGQGAQYF. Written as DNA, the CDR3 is TGCGCCAGCAGCTTGGAAGGCCAAGGGGCCCAGTACTTC.

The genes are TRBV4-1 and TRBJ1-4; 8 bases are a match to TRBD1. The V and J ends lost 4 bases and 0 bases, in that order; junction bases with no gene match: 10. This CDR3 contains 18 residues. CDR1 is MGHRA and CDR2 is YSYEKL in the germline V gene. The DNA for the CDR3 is TGCGCCAGCAGCCGGGCCGGGACAGGCCCCGCAACTAATGAAAAACTGTTTTTT. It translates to CASSRAGTGPATNEKLFF.

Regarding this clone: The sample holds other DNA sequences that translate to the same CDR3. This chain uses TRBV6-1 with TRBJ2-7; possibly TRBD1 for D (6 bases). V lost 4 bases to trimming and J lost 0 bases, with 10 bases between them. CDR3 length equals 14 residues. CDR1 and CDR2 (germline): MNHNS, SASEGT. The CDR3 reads CASSGDRSSYEQYF. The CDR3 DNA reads TGTGCCAGCAGTGGCGACAGGAGCTCCTACGAGCAGTACTTC.

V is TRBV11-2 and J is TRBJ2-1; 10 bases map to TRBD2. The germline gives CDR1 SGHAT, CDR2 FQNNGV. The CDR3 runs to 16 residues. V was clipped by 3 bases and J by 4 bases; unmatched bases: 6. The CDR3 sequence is CASSLVAGGAYNEQFF. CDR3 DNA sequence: TGTGCCAGCAGCTTGGTAGCGGGAGGAGCATACAATGAGCAGTTCTTC.

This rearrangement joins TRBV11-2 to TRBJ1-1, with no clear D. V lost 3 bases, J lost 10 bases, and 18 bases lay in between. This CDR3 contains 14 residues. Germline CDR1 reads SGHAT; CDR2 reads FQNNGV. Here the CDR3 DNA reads TGTGCCAGCAGCTTTGGCGTCAGAGGCTTGGGAGCTTTCTTT. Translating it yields CASSFGVRGLGAFF.

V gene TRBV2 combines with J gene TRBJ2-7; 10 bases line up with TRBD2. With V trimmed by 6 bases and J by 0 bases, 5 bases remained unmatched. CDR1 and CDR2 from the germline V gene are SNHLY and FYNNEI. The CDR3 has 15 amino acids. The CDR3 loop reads CASRRLAGVSYEQYF. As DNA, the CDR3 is TGTGCCAGCAGGCGACTAGCGGGCGTCTCCTACGAGCAGTACTTC. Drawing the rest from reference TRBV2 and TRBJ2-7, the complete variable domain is EPEVTQTPSHQVTQMGQEVILRCVPISNHLYFYWYRQILGQKVEFLVSFYNNEISEKSEIFDDQFSVERPDGSNFTLKIRSTKLEDSAMYFCASRRLAGVSYEQYFGPGTRLTVT.

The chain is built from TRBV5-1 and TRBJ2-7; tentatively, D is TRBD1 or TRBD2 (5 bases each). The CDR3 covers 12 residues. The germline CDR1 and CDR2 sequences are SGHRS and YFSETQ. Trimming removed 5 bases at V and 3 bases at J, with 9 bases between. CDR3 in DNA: TGCGCCAGCAGGAGGGACGGCTACGAGCAGTACTTC. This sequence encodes CASRRDGYEQYF.

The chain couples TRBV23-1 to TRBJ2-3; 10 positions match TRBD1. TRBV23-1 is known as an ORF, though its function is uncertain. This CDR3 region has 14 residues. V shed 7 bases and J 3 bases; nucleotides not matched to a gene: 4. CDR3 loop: CASIDRGRTDTQYF. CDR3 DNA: TGCGCCAGCATAGACAGGGGGCGTACAGATACGCAGTATTTT.